This T cell receptor (beta chain) is from a study of blood T cell repertoires in COVID-19. Data came from immunoSEQ multiplex PCR; TCRdb stores just in-frame clones and leaves some out. The sample records 150,000 to 200,000 clones, approximately 90% being singletons. The V gene's germline CDR1 is SNHLY and CDR2 FYNNEI. V shed 6 bases and J shed 2 bases, with 17 bases lying between them. The CDR3 sequence is 15 residues long. This sequence originates from a man in his sixties with active or convalescent COVID-19. Sequencing input: peripheral blood. The chain uses TRBV2 and TRBJ2-7, with D possibly TRBD1 on 6 matching bases. The CDR3 protein is CASSATGPNPYEQYF. The CDR3 DNA is TGTGCCAGCAGCGCTACAGGGCCAAACCCCTACGAGCAGTACTTC.